This T cell receptor beta chain was sequenced during a study of blood T cells in healthy people across ages. In regard to this clonotype: Mismatch with germline at one junction end may stem from a read error.

A second PCR, run for about 6 to 11 cycles, used a sample-barcoded 5' primer plus a J-beta primer mix. Every cDNA molecule bore a tag from a template-switch adaptor containing 12 random nucleotides. In TCRdb, the 5' RACE reads were re-called with MiXCR into one record per CDR3 protein. The profile shows about 560,000 distinct CDR3 sequences, roughly a quarter of them singletons. The same sample was also studied in work on T cells of mothers and their children. According to that study: Relative to unrelated pairs, biologically related mother-child dyads exhibited marginally greater, non-significant overlap.

This TCR came from a boy between 2 and 10 years old in good health. Sequenced material: blood.

CDR3 DNA sequence: TGTACCAGCACCCGGGGACTAGCCCTGGAGACCCAGTACTTC. Its protein is CTSTRGLALETQYF. The rearrangement links TRBV6-6 to TRBJ2-5; 9 bases agree with TRBD2. The CDR3 runs 14 residues. CDR1 is MNHNY, CDR2 SVGAGI, per germline (reference sequence).